Below, 9 T cell receptor beta chains from the same sample are listed, as sequenced in a study of early T cells in non-severe SARS-CoV-2 infection. TCRdb reprocessed the 5' RACE reads with MiXCR, giving one entry per CDR3 protein. The data hold about 100,000 distinct CDR3 sequences, with 13% observed a single time. Sample: whole blood. The receptors come from an adult who was a healthcare worker with PCR-confirmed SARS-CoV-2 infection or an uninfected control (not recorded which).

The chain combines TRBV6-1 with TRBJ2-2, with D maybe TRBD1 (6 bases). Germline CDR1 MNHNS, CDR2 SASEGT. This CDR3 has 15 amino acids. V lost 3 bases to trimming and J lost 4 bases, with 12 bases between them. In nucleotides, the CDR3 is TGTGCCAGCAGTGATCAGGGGATGAGCACCGGGGAGCTGTTTTTT. Residues: CASSDQGMSTGELFF.

The rearrangement joins TRBV29-1 to TRBJ2-7; 7 positions agree with TRBD1. Losses at the gene ends were 4 bases for V and 7 bases for J; bases not matched to a gene: 13. The germline V gene encodes CDR1 SQVTM and CDR2 ANQGSEA. The CDR3 is 14 amino acids. The DNA of the CDR3 is TGCAGCGTTGCCCCGGGACAGCGGATGGGGGAGCAGTACTTC. Translating gives CSVAPGQRMGEQYF.

This clonotype has at least ten counts. V and J are TRBV7-9 and TRBJ2-1; 7 bases agree with TRBD1. CDR1 is SEHNR, CDR2 FQNEAQ, per germline (reference sequence). With V trimmed by 5 bases and J by 3 bases, 10 bases remained unmatched. The CDR3 consists of 16 residues. The DNA of the CDR3 is TGTGCCAGCAGCCTCACCAGGGGGTCGGGCTACAATGAGCAGTTCTTC. Its translation: CASSLTRGSGYNEQFF. Full variable domain (missing parts from reference TRBV7-9 and TRBJ2-1): DTGVSQNPRHKITKRGQNVTFRCDPISEHNRLYWYRQTLGQGPEFLTYFQNEAQLEKSRLLSDRFSAERPKGSFSTLEIQRTEQGDSAMYLCASSLTRGSGYNEQFFGPGTRLTVL.

This clonotype was seen only a few times. V gene TRBV29-1 combines with J gene TRBJ2-4, with a possible D match to TRBD1 (6 bases). The length of the CDR3 is 16 residues. V dropped 7 bases and J dropped 2 bases, with 21 bases sitting between them. Looked up from germline, CDR1 is SQVTM and CDR2 is ANQGSEA. The CDR3 protein is CSAWVKQGFTKNIQYF. CDR3 nucleotides: TGCAGCGCTTGGGTCAAACAGGGCTTCACCAAAAACATTCAGTACTTC. Drawing the rest from reference TRBV29-1 and TRBJ2-4, the complete variable domain is SAVISQKPSRDICQRGTSLTIQCQVDSQVTMMFWYRQQPGQSLTLIATANQGSEATYESGFVIDKFPISRPNLTFSTLTVSNMSPEDSSIYLCSAWVKQGFTKNIQYFGAGTRLSVL.

The chain uses TRBV14 and TRBJ2-7; D is uncertain. Per germline, CDR1 SGHDN and CDR2 FVKESK. This CDR3 comprises 15 residues. V gave up 0 bases and J gave up 9 bases, with 18 bases separating them. The CDR3 DNA is TGTGCCAGCAGCCAAGACCTTGGCCGCGGAACGAGGCAGTACTTC. Translation gives CASSQDLGRGTRQYF.

This clonotype was detected many times. The rearrangement joins TRBV14 to TRBJ2-3; TRBD2 matches at 7 bases. This CDR3 has 17 amino acids. Germline V lookup: CDR1 SGHDN, CDR2 FVKESK. Trimming cost V 2 bases and J 1 base; bases outside gene matches: 9. DNA of the CDR3: TGTGCCAGCAGCCAATGGTATGCGGGGGAGCGCACAGATACGCAGTATTTT. Its protein is CASSQWYAGERTDTQYF.

This clonotype was detected ten times or more. The CDR3 region has the DNA TGTGCCAGCAGCCCCGAGCGGACTAGCGGGACCAGCACAGATACGCAGTATTTT. Encoded protein: CASSPERTSGTSTDTQYF. The chain uses TRBV7-9 and TRBJ2-3; TRBD2 agrees at 12 bases. V gave up 5 bases and J gave up 0 bases; unmatched junction bases: 9. Germline CDR1 reads SEHNR; CDR2 reads FQNEAQ (reference sequence). This CDR3 region has 18 residues.

This clonotype has ten or more counts. V gene TRBV20-1 combines with J gene TRBJ1-1, with TRBD1 as a possible D gene (5 bases). The CDR3 sequence is 12 residues long. Deletions cut 7 bases from V and 1 base from J, with 10 bases between. Per the germline V gene, CDR1 is DFQATT and CDR2 is SNEGSKA (reference sequence). The CDR3 DNA reads as TGCAGTGTTAGGGGACCGAACACTGAAGCTTTCTTT. Translation: CSVRGPNTEAFF.

Worth noting for this clonotype: The junction differs from germline at one of its ends, possibly a read error. The gene calls are TRBV4-1 and TRBJ2-1; D uncertain. CDR3 length: 13 residues. Germline lookup yields CDR1 MGHRA and CDR2 YSYEKL. The DNA for the CDR3 is TGCGCCAGCAGCCAAACCATCCGCAATAAGCAGTTCTTC. It specifies CASSQTIRNKQFF.